The clone carrying this TCR beta chain has at least ten counts. Its antigen remains unidentified. On the day of bone marrow donation, the related graft donor provided peripheral blood. Trimming took off 5 bases at V and 3 bases at J, with 8 bases between the two ends. Germline V CDR1 and CDR2: MNHEY, SVGAGI. This CDR3 is built from 12 residues. The assay was immunoSEQ multiplex PCR, and TCRdb's table has in-frame clones only and misses some. The specimen gives 40,000 to 55,000 clones without singletons; the ten biggest hold 2.2%. The data were taken from a study of T cells after posttransplantation cyclophosphamide. Study-level points and caveats: Skin or GI-infiltrating T cells shared few TRB sequences with blood. Recipient CMV seropositivity and CMV reactivation strongly tracked TRB clonality.

The source of this sequence is a man aged 35 to 55 in good health, CMV-negative, and a related stem cell transplant donor. The sample comprised PBMCs. The gene calls are TRBV6-5 and TRBJ2-7; D unresolved. Written as DNA, the CDR3 is TGTGCCAGCAGTGCGAAGAGCTACGAGCAGTACTTC. This translates into CASSAKSYEQYF.